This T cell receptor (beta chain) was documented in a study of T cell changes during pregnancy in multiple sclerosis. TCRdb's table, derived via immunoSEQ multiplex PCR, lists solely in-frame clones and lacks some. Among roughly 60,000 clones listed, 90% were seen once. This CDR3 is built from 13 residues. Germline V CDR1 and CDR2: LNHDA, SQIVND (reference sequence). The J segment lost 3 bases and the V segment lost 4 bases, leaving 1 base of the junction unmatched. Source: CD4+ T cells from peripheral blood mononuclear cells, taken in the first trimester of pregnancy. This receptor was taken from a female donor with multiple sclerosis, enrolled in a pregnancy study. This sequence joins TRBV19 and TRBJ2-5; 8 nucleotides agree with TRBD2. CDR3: CASSTGGKETQYF. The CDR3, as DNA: TGTGCCAGTAGTACGGGAGGGAAAGAGACCCAGTACTTC.